The clone carrying this TCR beta chain came up a few times. Its antigen remains unidentified. The entry originates in a study of cytomegalovirus exposure and HLA in healthy donors. Study results and limitations: In a later analysis, across HLA loci, associated TCR counts were highest for DRB1, lowest for HLA-C. The number of N-insertions in an Asian-associated ancestry cluster was reportedly below the approximately 700-donor mean in a later analysis. Analysis was carried out at a later point, and it linked a missense DCLRE1C variant to TCR beta V- and J-gene trimming. A previous analysis found most TCR beta V segments productive roughly 90% or roughly 30% of the time.

The PCR made use of 60 Vbeta and 13 Jbeta primers. The protocol was immunoSEQ multiplex PCR, while the TCRdb copy is restricted to in-frame clones and leaves out a portion. This table has approximately 120,000 clones, more than 75% appearing once. The V gene's germline CDR1 is LNHDA and CDR2 SQIVND (reference sequence). V was clipped by 3 bases and J by 5 bases, with 7 bases between them. This CDR3 is built from 12 residues. Sequenced input: PBMCs. This TCR came from a man aged 35 to 55 in good health and CMV-seronegative. The V gene is TRBV19, the J gene TRBJ1-2, with D uncertain. CDR3 nucleotides: TGTGCCAGTAGTATCGACGGGTATGGCTACACCTTC. Translating it yields CASSIDGYGYTF.